This T cell receptor beta chain derives from a study of shared clonotypes between healthy human individuals. About this clone: Its antigen is still unknown.

Regarding the study as a whole: Among non-shared clonotypes, generation probabilities were lower than among those shared by all four donors. Rarefaction revealed incomplete sorted-subset sequencing despite large depth.

The germline gives CDR1 GTSNPN, CDR2 SVGIG (reference sequence). Deletions cut 5 bases from V and 2 bases from J, with 7 bases between. This CDR3 comprises 12 residues. Profiling relied on immunoSEQ multiplex PCR, and the TCRdb table lists in-frame clones only, not all of them. The sample shows about 680,000 clones, around four fifths of them seen only once. This chain joins TRBV30 and TRBJ1-5; tentative D call: TRBD1 (6 bases). The receptor comes from a young woman in good health. Sequencing was carried out using memory CD4+ T cells sorted from blood. The sample's subset: CD45RA-negative fraction. The CDR3 region is CAWAGGNQPQHF. DNA for the CDR3: TGTGCCTGGGCAGGGGGCAATCAGCCCCAGCATTTT.